This T cell receptor beta chain was found in a study of T cell responses to AZD1222 COVID-19 vaccine. The study's findings and limits: Spike-specific TCR breadth and depth went up after people got two AZD1222 doses. Across spike, vaccine-associated CD4 TCRs were found, dominant at 160-218 and 743-854. It was only a handful of AZD1222 recipients who were seropositive at baseline.

Sequencing was performed with immunoSEQ multiplex PCR; in TCRdb, only in-frame clones are kept and a portion is missing. The data contain roughly 130,000 clones, about 94% of them singletons. The CDR3 has 15 amino acids. The germline V gene has CDR1 MNHEY and CDR2 SMNVEV (reference sequence). Concerning this clone itself: Its target is unknown. One end of the junction varies from germline; a read error may be responsible.

The sequencing here drew on peripheral blood, taken on day 0 of AZD1222 vaccination. The source is an adult in good health. V usage is TRBV27 and J usage is TRBJ1-1; D gene ambiguous. CDR3 DNA sequence: TGTGCCAGCATGCCCCTTTTCCCCGGGAACGCTGAAGCTTTCTTT. Its translation: CASMPLFPGNAEAFF.